A single sample is the source of the 21 T cell receptor beta chains below, sequenced in a study of T cell changes during pregnancy in multiple sclerosis. Using immunoSEQ multiplex PCR, the repertoire was profiled, and TCRdb retains in-frame clones only, with some absent. The sample lists some 99,000 clones; approximately 93% were seen once. Sequencing used peripheral blood, obtained after pregnancy. Every receptor here comes from a female donor with multiple sclerosis, enrolled in a pregnancy study.

J is TRBJ1-2 and V is TRBV9, with TRBD1 matching over 8 bases. J lost 4 bases, V lost 2 bases, and 7 bases had no gene match. CDR3 length: 15 amino acids. Germline V CDR1 and CDR2: SGDLS, YYNGEE. In nucleotides, the CDR3 is TGTGCCAGCAGCGTCGGGGACAGGATTACCTATGGCTACACCTTC. Translating it yields CASSVGDRITYGYTF.

The V call is TRBV7-2, the J call TRBJ2-1; TRBD2 matches 7 bases. The ends lost 3 bases at V and 6 bases at J; junction bases unmatched: 11. The length of the CDR3 is 16 residues. Germline loops: CDR1 SGHTA, CDR2 FQGNSA. The CDR3 loop is CASSFFETSRGNEQFF. DNA for the CDR3: TGTGCCAGCAGCTTTTTCGAGACTAGCCGGGGCAATGAGCAGTTCTTC.

The J gene is TRBJ1-2, the V gene TRBV7-2; 8 bases map to TRBD1. The J segment lost 7 bases and the V segment lost 4 bases, leaving 5 bases of the junction unmatched. This CDR3 has 13 amino acids. CDR1 is SGHTA and CDR2 is FQGNSA in the germline V gene. The CDR3 sequence: CASSWTGSPGYTF. In nucleotides, the CDR3 is TGTGCCAGCAGCTGGACAGGGTCGCCTGGCTACACCTTC.

J is TRBJ1-1 and V is TRBV27; D uncertain. The CDR3 extends over 16 amino acids. Germline CDR1 is MNHEY and CDR2 is SMNVEV (reference sequence). V was cut by 0 bases and J by 0 bases, with 11 bases left in between. The DNA of the CDR3 is TGTGCCAGCAGTTTATCGGTCAGAGGAATGAACACTGAAGCTTTCTTT. This codes for CASSLSVRGMNTEAFF.

The chain carries TRBV11-1 and TRBJ1-2; 9 bases align to TRBD1. CDR3 size: 14 residues. V shed 4 bases and J 8 bases; nucleotides not matched to a gene: 8. CDR1 and CDR2 from the germline V gene are SGHAT and FQDESV (reference sequence). The CDR3 region has the DNA TGTGCCAGCAGCTCGACAGGGGGTACTTACGGCTACACCTTC. As protein: CASSSTGGTYGYTF.

The DNA for the CDR3 is TGTGCCAGCTCACAACGTAGCGGTACCGGCACAGATACGCAGTATTTT. Amino acids: CASSQRSGTGTDTQYF. The genes are TRBV18 and TRBJ2-3; the D gene is possibly TRBD2 (6 bases). The germline V gene has CDR1 KGHSH and CDR2 LQKENI. The CDR3 spans 16 residues. V was trimmed by 4 bases and J by 1 base, leaving 15 bases between them.

This chain links TRBV6-6 with TRBJ2-7, with TRBD2 as a possible D gene (5 bases). V lost 4 bases, J lost 2 bases, and 9 bases lay in between. The CDR3 has 13 amino acids. CDR1 MNHNY and CDR2 SVGAGI come from the germline V gene (reference sequence). CDR3 region: CASSFEEAYEQYF. CDR3 nucleotide sequence: TGTGCCAGCAGTTTTGAGGAGGCCTACGAGCAGTACTTC.

The sample holds one count of this clone. The rearrangement joins TRBV5-4 to TRBJ2-3, with D tentatively TRBD2 (6 bases). The V gene's germline CDR1 is SGHNT and CDR2 YYREEE (reference sequence). This CDR3 has 15 residues. Trimming removed 1 base from V and 6 bases from J, with 15 bases in between. The CDR3 DNA reads as TGTGCCAGCAGCTTGAAGGGAGGTAGCGTGGATACGCAGTATTTT. Protein product: CASSLKGGSVDTQYF.

This chain joins TRBV28 and TRBJ1-1; D call uncertain. Germline lookup yields CDR1 MDHEN and CDR2 SYDVKM. The CDR3 has 14 residues. V shed 5 bases and J shed 1 base, with 11 bases lying between them. Here the CDR3 DNA reads TGTGCCAGCAGTCCCGGGAATCGGAACACTGAAGCTTTCTTT. Amino acids: CASSPGNRNTEAFF. The full variable domain, in which reference TRBV28 and TRBJ1-1 provide the parts outside the CDR3, is DVKVTQSSRYLVKRTGEKVFLECVQDMDHENMFWYRQDPGLGLRLIYFSYDVKMKEKGDIPEGYSVSREKKERFSLILESASTNQTSMYLCASSPGNRNTEAFFGQGTRLTVV.

The chain is built from TRBV5-1 and TRBJ2-7, with 9 bases matching TRBD2. CDR1 and CDR2 from the germline V gene are SGHRS and YFSETQ. The CDR3 extends over 17 amino acids. V lost 0 bases and J lost 3; bases outside the gene matches: 10. CDR3 sequence reads: CASSLAQSGRSFYEQYF. CDR3 nucleotide sequence: TGCGCCAGCAGCTTGGCCCAGAGCGGGAGGAGTTTCTACGAGCAGTACTTC.

This chain connects TRBV29-1 to TRBJ1-4, with D unclear. CDR1 is SQVTM, CDR2 ANQGSEA, per germline. The CDR3 covers 12 residues. The V gene lost 4 bases and the J gene lost 8 bases, with 11 bases spanning the gap. Here the CDR3 DNA reads TGCAGCGTTGTAATAGAGGGAGAAAAACTGTTTTTT. Translated, it gives CSVVIEGEKLFF.

V gene TRBV29-1 combines with J gene TRBJ2-7; 9 nucleotides match TRBD1. The length of the CDR3 is 14 residues. Trimming at V came to 6 bases and at J to 1 base, leaving 7 bases not matched to a gene. CDR1 SQVTM and CDR2 ANQGSEA come from the germline V gene. CDR3 protein: CSVRRDRDSYEQYF. For the CDR3, the DNA is TGCAGCGTGCGCCGGGACAGGGATTCCTACGAGCAGTACTTC.

The table lists this clone with a count of one. V and J are TRBV19 and TRBJ2-1; TRBD2 matches 12 bases. Trimming removed 3 bases from V and 7 bases from J; junction bases left unmatched: 1. CDR1 and CDR2 from the germline V gene are LNHDA and SQIVND (reference sequence). This CDR3 contains 14 residues. CDR3 in DNA: TGTGCCAGTAGTATTGGACTAGCGGGGAATGAGCAGTTCTTC. Translated, it gives CASSIGLAGNEQFF.

This rearrangement joins TRBV7-9 to TRBJ1-1; a possible D gene is TRBD1 (6 bases). The CDR3 has 14 amino acids. Germline assignment: CDR1 SEHNR and CDR2 FQNEAQ (reference sequence). Trimming took off 6 bases at V and 1 base at J, with 12 bases between the two ends. DNA for the CDR3: TGTGCCAGCAGGGCCCGACAGGCGAACACTGAAGCTTTCTTT. It yields the protein CASRARQANTEAFF.

CDR3 DNA sequence: TGTGCCAGCAGCACTGCCTCGGGACTTCACTATGGCTACACCTTC. Amino acid sequence: CASSTASGLHYGYTF. The rearrangement links TRBV28 to TRBJ1-2; tentatively, D is TRBD1 (5 bases). The CDR3 is made up of 15 amino acids. Trimming left V 6 bases short and J 3 bases short, with 17 bases between. Germline V gene data show CDR1 as MDHEN and CDR2 as SYDVKM.

The rearrangement joins TRBV6-4 to TRBJ2-1; D gene unclear. The germline V and J ends were trimmed by 0 bases and 8 bases, with 14 bases remaining between them. CDR3 length: 15 amino acids. Germline values: CDR1 MRHNA, CDR2 SNTAGT. The CDR3 spells CASSDSEESSHEQFF. In DNA form, the CDR3 reads TGTGCCAGCAGTGACTCAGAGGAGAGCTCCCATGAGCAGTTCTTC.

The chain combines TRBV18 with TRBJ2-7; D is uncertain. Trimming took 1 base from V and 3 from J, leaving 7 bases between them. CDR1 is KGHSH, CDR2 LQKENI, per germline. CDR3 length equals 13 residues. The CDR3 sequence: CASSPLQNYEQYF. The CDR3 nucleotides read TGTGCCAGCTCACCACTACAGAACTACGAGCAGTACTTC.

The chain recombines TRBV5-4 with TRBJ2-7; weak D call: TRBD2 (5 bases). The V end lost 4 bases, the J end lost 0 bases, and 14 bases lay between the germline ends. CDR1 is SGHNT and CDR2 is YYREEE in the germline V gene (reference sequence). There are 15 residues in the CDR3. This chain's CDR3 is CASSPDLGGSYEQYF. CDR3 nucleotides: TGTGCCAGCAGCCCGGACCTAGGAGGCTCCTACGAGCAGTACTTC. Variable domain in full (rest from reference TRBV5-4 and TRBJ2-7): ETGVTQSPTHLIKTRGQQVTLRCSSQSGHNTVSWYQQALGQGPQFIFQYYREEENGRGNFPPRFSGLQFPNYSSELNVNALELDDSALYLCASSPDLGGSYEQYFGPGTRLTVT.

The V gene is TRBV7-2, the J gene TRBJ1-4; 9 nucleotides agree with TRBD1. CDR1 and CDR2 (germline): SGHTA, FQGNSA. The trim removed 3 bases at V and 4 bases at J, leaving 3 bases unmatched. The CDR3 runs 15 residues. In DNA, the CDR3 is TGTGCCAGCAGCTTTCGGACAGGGGTTAATGAAAAACTGTTTTTT. This gives the protein CASSFRTGVNEKLFF.

The rearrangement uses TRBV6-6 and TRBJ1-5, with 9 bases fitting TRBD1. V was clipped by 6 bases and J by 3 bases; unmatched bases: 6. Looked up from germline, CDR1 is MNHNY and CDR2 is SVGAGI (reference sequence). CDR3 length: 15 residues. The CDR3 region has the DNA TGTGCCAGCAGCCCACAGGGGGCCTACAATCAGCCCCAGCATTTT. This gives the protein CASSPQGAYNQPQHF.

This CDR3 is CASSKGLAGGGANVLTF. The CDR3 DNA follows: TGTGCCAGCAGCAAGGGACTAGCGGGAGGAGGGGCCAACGTCCTGACTTTC. The chain is built from TRBV5-5 and TRBJ2-6, with 15 nucleotides matching TRBD2. Germline CDR1 reads SGHKS; CDR2 reads YYEKEE (reference sequence). V was pared by 4 bases and J by 4 bases, with 3 bases of the junction left unmatched. The CDR3 is made up of 17 amino acids.